This T cell receptor (beta chain) was sequenced in a study of prognosis after radiotherapy for stage I lung cancer (dated by TCRdb to the early 2020s). Notes on the research overall: Between early 2018 and early 2019, over 15 patients with stage I NSCLC were enrolled in Nanjing, China. Some 13 of the patients were found to have newly diagnosed primary stage I lung tumors, and roughly five were living with oligometastatic NSCLC after surgical resection of the primary tumor. Every patient was regarded as medically inoperable, because of comorbidities in about a dozen cases and refusal of surgery in 7 cases. Ages in the cohort of approximately 13 men and more than 5 women ranged from roughly 53 to 84 years, with a median of 74. Squamous cell carcinoma histology was identified in six to eight patients, and adenocarcinoma histology was identified in eleven to twelve patients. SBRT was given in 3 to 5 fractions with a biologically effective dose of at least 100 Gy, using image-guided IMRT or VMAT. In every patient, SBRT was given without any concurrent therapy. After SBRT, distant metastases developed in about 20% of the 19 patients at a median of 7 months, while the remaining 15 patients had no significant progression. The study profiled peripheral blood TCR beta repertoires from stage I NSCLC patients before and after stereotactic body radiotherapy and related them to distant failure. A total of about 40 blood samples from about 19 patients were sequenced, with one sample obtained before and one obtained after SBRT for each patient. On the study overall, not on this receptor specifically: The small cohort and short follow-up limited the study, so independent validation of the findings is needed. Differences in TRBV and TRBJ usage frequencies by metastasis status were reportedly observed in two V genes at baseline and in several V and two J genes after SBRT. Whether the expanded TCR clones were tumor-specific was not determined. Post-SBRT Shannon entropy and its change from baseline were lower in patients who developed distant metastases; baseline Shannon entropy was not associated with metastases. All reported P values were unadjusted for multiple comparisons. After SBRT, the count of unique TCR clones dropped from a median of about 10,000 beforehand to 6,500 to 7,500 afterward (Wilcoxon paired P=0.011).

All patients had node-negative disease on CT and PET/CT, and none had a history of other malignancies or had previously received chemotherapy or radiotherapy. About 6.3 milliliters of peripheral venous blood were drawn into EDTA tubes at each of two time points. Ficoll-Paque Plus density-gradient centrifugation was used to isolate PBMCs. Samples were stored at -80°C immediately after collection until analysis. Two rounds of multiplex PCR on genomic DNA were used to amplify the TCR beta CDR3 region. In the first PCR round, primers specific to each TRBV and TRBJ gene were used, and the primer sequences were filed in Chinese patent CN105087789A. Universal primers were used in the second round of PCR. The Roche High Pure PCR Template Preparation Kit was used to extract genomic DNA from the frozen PBMCs. Libraries were sequenced paired-end with 151 bp reads on an Illumina HiSeq 3000. Processing in the source paper ran as follows. Raw reads lacking the multiplex PCR primer sequences were removed with CutAdapt. PEAR was used to merge high-quality paired reads into contigs. MiXCR assigned TRB V, D and J gene segments to each contig by aligning to reference sequences. CDR3 sequences were clustered by base quality and sequence similarity to remove sequencing errors. Diversity was calculated as Shannon entropy divided by the natural log of the number of productive TCR sequences. Clonality was computed as one minus the ratio of Shannon entropy to the natural log of the number of unique clonotypes. Progression-free survival cut-offs for repertoire metrics were chosen using the Youden index of ROC curves, with analyses run in R 3.5.3. TCRdb's own reprocessing of the public reads used fastp at Q25 and MiXCR and kept productive beta chains. When rows share a CDR3 protein, they turn into one entry using the most common DNA and genes. V and J calls and clone size were set by TCRdb, not the authors. The sample profile shows around 17,000 distinct CDR3 sequences; about 17% of them were found once. The top ten clones comprise around 40% of the sample.

Comment on this clonotype: This receptor's antigen is unknown. A read error is likely, as this CDR3 ends without the conserved phenylalanine or tryptophan. It is unclear where the CDR3 begins or ends on the DNA, so no DNA is shown, and the CDR3 is as TCRdb lists it.

14 amino acids form the CDR3, both terminal residues included. Based on the germline V gene (reference sequence), the CDR1 and CDR2 sequences are PRHDT and FYEKMQ. This chain is built from TRBV13 and TRBJ1-1; the D call of TRBD1 is as the table states it, not checked on the DNA. The TCR sequence derives from a donor over 45 with non-small cell lung cancer. The sequenced sample was PBMCs, obtained before or after stereotactic body radiation therapy (not recorded which). CDR3 protein: CASSRGSVNTEALL.